The 21 T cell receptor beta chains given below trace back to one sample, sequenced in a study of T-cell memory formation after mild COVID-19. From the 5' RACE reads, TCRdb called clonotypes with MiXCR, one entry per CDR3 protein. The data contain 150,000 to 200,000 distinct CDR3 sequences, around a tenth of them singletons. Sequenced: PBMCs or a T cell subset sorted from them (not recorded which). The receptor source for this set is a man younger than 35 who had mild COVID-19 (a few samples of this study predate the infection). Cell type and time point are not known.

This clonotype appeared many times. The chain recombines TRBV29-1 with TRBJ1-1; D is ambiguous. The CDR3 extends over 11 amino acids. Trimming shortened V by 4 bases and J by 1 base, and 4 bases separated the two germline ends. Looked up from germline, CDR1 is SQVTM and CDR2 is ANQGSEA. In DNA form, the CDR3 reads TGCAGCGTTGGACAGAACACTGAAGCTTTCTTT. Translating gives CSVGQNTEAFF. Full variable domain (rest looked up from reference TRBV29-1 and TRBJ1-1): SAVISQKPSRDICQRGTSLTIQCQVDSQVTMMFWYRQQPGQSLTLIATANQGSEATYESGFVIDKFPISRPNLTFSTLTVSNMSPEDSSIYLCSVGQNTEAFFGQGTRLTVV.

Only a few counts were recorded for this clonotype. The V and J genes are TRBV7-8 and TRBJ2-5; TRBD1 aligns across 8 bases. Trimming took 2 bases from V and 4 from J; bases not matched to a gene: 3. Germline V lookup: CDR1 SGHVS, CDR2 FQNEAQ. The CDR3 spans 14 residues. Here the CDR3 reads CASSLRTGRETQYF. The CDR3 region has the DNA TGTGCCAGCAGCTTAAGGACAGGGCGAGAGACCCAGTACTTC.

This rearrangement joins TRBV3-1 to TRBJ2-7; D is unresolved. The CDR3 contains 12 residues. V was trimmed by 2 bases and J by 5 bases, leaving 7 bases between them. Germline values: CDR1 LGHDT, CDR2 YNNKEL (reference sequence). CDR3 residues: CASSQTWHEQYF. For the CDR3, the DNA is TGTGCCAGCAGCCAAACATGGCACGAGCAGTACTTC.

The chain combines TRBV10-3 with TRBJ2-1; 8 nucleotides match TRBD2. Germline V lookup: CDR1 ENHRY, CDR2 SYGVKD. J lost 10 bases, V lost 2 bases, and 13 bases had no gene match. The CDR3 loop spans 16 amino acids. CDR3 sequence (DNA): TGTGCCATCAGTGAGGTGTCGAGCGGGGGAGGCGGGGAGCAGTTCTTC. Protein: CAISEVSSGGGGEQFF.

This clonotype turned up a few times. Relative to the germline gene, one junction end is altered; a read error may explain this. The gene calls are TRBV6-2 or TRBV6-3 and TRBJ1-4; D not resolved. Germline V gene data show CDR1 as MNHEY and CDR2 as SVGEGT. This CDR3 contains 14 residues. CDR3 sequence: CASSLQLGVEELFF. The CDR3 DNA follows: TGTGCCAGCAGCCTCCAACTCGGTGTTGAAGAACTGTTTTTT.

This clonotype was seen a handful of times. The rearrangement joins TRBV7-9 to TRBJ2-6; D is unresolved. Deletions cut 11 bases from V and 0 bases from J, with 11 bases between. CDR3 length equals 14 residues. Germline loops: CDR1 SEHNR, CDR2 FQNEAQ (reference sequence). The CDR3 DNA sequence: TGTGCCGCACAGCTTCTCTCTGGGGCCAACGTCCTGACTTTC. The encoded protein is CAAQLLSGANVLTF.

The table lists this clonotype with a few counts. The genes are TRBV18 and TRBJ1-4; the match to TRBD1 covers 7 bases. The CDR3 spans 15 residues. J lost 10 bases, V lost 3 bases, and 11 bases had no gene match. Germline-derived CDR1 and CDR2 are KGHSH and LQKENI. CDR3 sequence reads: CASSPSGQALRKLFF. CDR3 nucleotides: TGTGCCAGCTCACCTTCCGGACAGGCCTTGAGAAAACTGTTTTTT.

This clonotype was counted between two and nine times. This sequence joins TRBV6-1 and TRBJ1-1, with 7 bases aligning to TRBD1. In germline, CDR1 is MNHNS, CDR2 SASEGT. There are 17 residues in the CDR3. J was trimmed by 0 bases and V by 0 bases; bases with no gene match: 7. For the CDR3, the DNA is TGTGCCAGCAGTGAAGCTTTCGGGACAGACCTGAACACTGAAGCTTTCTTT. It encodes CASSEAFGTDLNTEAFF.

The rearrangement joins TRBV6-5 to TRBJ1-2; D is undetermined. The CDR3 length is 13 residues. Germline V CDR1 and CDR2: MNHEY, SVGAGI. V was shortened by 5 bases and J by 8 bases, with 15 bases between the two germline ends. As DNA, the CDR3 is TGTGCCAGCAGTACCCCACCACTGGCCGGCTACACCTTC. Its protein is CASSTPPLAGYTF.

This clonotype showed up just a few times. The gene calls are TRBV6-2 or TRBV6-3 and TRBJ1-5, with no clear D. The CDR3 sequence is 14 residues long. The V end lost 6 bases, the J end lost 2 bases, and 11 bases lay between the germline ends. Germline V gives CDR1 MNHEY, CDR2 SVGEGT. CDR3 protein: CASRDPGGNQPQHF. The CDR3 DNA is TGTGCCAGCAGGGACCCTGGGGGCAATCAGCCCCAGCATTTT.

This clonotype occurred a few times. The chain is built from TRBV27 and TRBJ2-1, with D perhaps TRBD2 (7 bases). The germline gives CDR1 MNHEY, CDR2 SMNVEV (reference sequence). Deletions cut 5 bases from V and 5 bases from J, with 16 bases between. This CDR3 comprises 15 residues. In DNA form, the CDR3 reads TGTGCCAGCAGTCACCAACGGGGGGCCCACAATGAGCAGTTCTTC. Translating it yields CASSHQRGAHNEQFF.

The chain uses TRBV12-3 or TRBV12-4 and TRBJ2-1; TRBD1 aligns across 8 bases. The CDR3 loop spans 15 amino acids. Trimming removed 7 bases from V and 6 bases from J; junction bases left unmatched: 11. The CDR3 loop is CASKKVGTGFNEQFF. CDR3 nucleotides: TGTGCCAGCAAGAAGGTAGGGACAGGCTTCAATGAGCAGTTCTTC.

This rearrangement joins TRBV6-5 to TRBJ2-7, with 8 bases identical to TRBD1. After removal of 6 bases from V and 1 base from J, the junction contained 8 bases not matched to a gene. Germline lookup yields CDR1 MNHEY and CDR2 SVGAGI. CDR3 length: 15 residues. For the CDR3, the DNA is TGTGCCAGCAGGCCCCGGGACAGGACGTCCTACGAGCAGTACGTC. Translating gives CASRPRDRTSYEQYV.

This clonotype was seen repeatedly, ten times or more. V usage is TRBV5-1 and J usage is TRBJ1-1, with D tentatively TRBD1 (5 bases). V lost 0 bases and J lost 7, with 13 bases in between. The CDR3 totals 14 residues. Germline V gene lookup returns CDR1 SGHRS and CDR2 YFSETQ. CDR3 loop: CASSLEGDRLEAFF. The CDR3 nucleotides read TGCGCCAGCAGCTTGGAGGGTGACAGACTTGAAGCTTTCTTT.

On this clonotype itself: Germline and junction disagree at one end, which may indicate a read error. V is TRBV7-8 and J is TRBJ2-1; 7 nucleotides match TRBD1. The CDR3 has 14 amino acids. Germline V CDR1 and CDR2: SGHVS, FQNEAQ. The CDR3 reads CASSFLPSQGIRIF. The CDR3 coding sequence is TGTGCCAGCAGCTTTTTACCGTCACAGGGGATTAGGATCTTC. Based on the CDR3 plus reference TRBV7-8 and TRBJ2-1, the full variable domain is GAGVSQSPRYKVAKRGQDVALRCDPISGHVSLFWYQQALGQGPEFLTYFQNEAQLDKSGLPSDRFFAERPEGSVSTLKIQRTQQEDSAVYLCASSFLPSQGIRIFGPGTRLTVL.

In this sample, this clonotype turned up a few times. At one end the junction does not follow the germline gene, possibly because of a read error. This chain connects TRBV7-7 to TRBJ1-2; D gene unclear. This CDR3 region has 13 residues. Germline V gives CDR1 SSHAT, CDR2 FNYEAQ (reference sequence). CDR3 bases: TGTGCTAGCAGCCTTGACTTAGTCAATGGCTACACCTTC. This sequence encodes CASSLDLVNGYTF. Drawing the rest from reference TRBV7-7 and TRBJ1-2, the complete variable domain is GAGVSQSPRYKVTKRGQDVTLRCDPISSHATLYWYQQALGQGPEFLTYFNYEAQPDKSGLPSDRFSAERPEGSISTLTIQRTEQRDSAMYRCASSLDLVNGYTFGSGTRLTVV.

This clonotype showed up many times. The chain carries TRBV5-1 and TRBJ2-3; D gene uncertain. The CDR3 length is 19 residues. CDR1 SGHRS and CDR2 YFSETQ come from the germline V gene. V lost 0 bases to trimming and J lost 2 bases, with 22 bases between them. The CDR3 spells CASSLEGRVRLLFTDTQYF. DNA of the CDR3: TGCGCCAGCAGCTTGGAGGGTAGAGTAAGGCTCCTCTTCACAGATACGCAGTATTTT.

On this clonotype itself: At one of its ends the junction is not consistent with the germline gene, which may arise from a read error. The chain combines TRBV9 with TRBJ2-7; D gene unclear. The CDR3 runs 14 residues. Germline V gene lookup returns CDR1 SGDLS and CDR2 YYNGEE. CDR3 sequence reads: CDSSADGYSYEQYF. The CDR3 region has the DNA TGTGACAGCAGCGCCGACGGATACTCCTACGAGCAGTACTTC.

This clonotype was detected only a few times. The chain employs TRBV29-1 and TRBJ2-1, with 7 positions matching TRBD1. The CDR3 consists of 15 residues. CDR1 is SQVTM and CDR2 is ANQGSEA in the germline V gene. Trimming at V came to 4 bases and at J to 6 bases, leaving 12 bases not matched to a gene. The CDR3: CSVAQGRGVRNEQFF. CDR3 sequence (DNA): TGCAGCGTTGCACAGGGGCGCGGCGTACGCAATGAGCAGTTCTTC.

This clonotype was observed a few times. The chain uses TRBV4-2 and TRBJ1-2; a weak D match, TRBD1 (6 bases). Germline V gives CDR1 LGHNA, CDR2 YNFKEQ. V was clipped by 1 base and J by 2 bases, with 14 bases between them. The CDR3 consists of 16 residues. CDR3 nucleotides: TGTGCCAGCAGCCAAGGGAGTGGGGGGCTGAACTATGGCTACACCTTC. It encodes CASSQGSGGLNYGYTF.

This rearrangement joins TRBV12-3 or TRBV12-4 to TRBJ2-1; the match to TRBD2 covers 11 bases. Germline trimming cut 6 bases from V and 10 bases from J; bases unmatched to any gene: 8. The CDR3 totals 14 residues. The CDR3 DNA follows: TGTGCCAGCAGCATCCTAGCGGGGGGCGGGGAGCAGTTCTTC. Its protein product is CASSILAGGGEQFF.